Listed here are 10 T cell receptor beta chains from one sample, sequenced in a study of read filtering for tumor transcriptome and immune sequencing. From 300 to 400 ng of RNA, a library with molecular barcoded alpha/delta and beta/gamma adaptors was made. TCRdb reprocessed the reads via MiXCR and lists one record per CDR3 protein. The sample gives 20,000 to 25,000 distinct CDR3 sequences, 12% to 15% of which show up once; less than 70% is in the top ten. Input material: a population of CD138-negative cells sorted from bone marrow. All receptors derive from a donor aged 40 or over with multiple myeloma.

There are many counts of this clonotype. The rearrangement links TRBV2 to TRBJ2-1, with no clear D. This CDR3 region has 12 residues. Trimming removed 6 bases at V and 8 bases at J, with 11 bases between. The germline gives CDR1 SNHLY, CDR2 FYNNEI. CDR3 DNA sequence: TGTGCCAGCAGCGTCGAGGTCGATGAGCAGTTCTTC. Translation: CASSVEVDEQFF.

This clonotype came up many times. V usage is TRBV29-1 and J usage is TRBJ2-1; D remains unclear. CDR1 SQVTM and CDR2 ANQGSEA come from the germline V gene. The CDR3 sequence is 14 residues long. V lost 4 bases, J lost 3 bases, and 13 bases lay in between. CDR3 protein: CSVVPLEDYNEQFF. Written as DNA, the CDR3 is TGCAGCGTTGTCCCCCTCGAGGACTACAATGAGCAGTTCTTC.

This clonotype was found once. The rearrangement uses TRBV4-1 and TRBJ2-7; perhaps TRBD1 as D (6 bases). V lost 4 bases, J lost 3 bases, and 16 bases lay in between. Germline CDR1 is MGHRA and CDR2 is YSYEKL. The CDR3 loop spans 15 amino acids. CDR3 amino acids: CASSPTGRSDYEQYF. The DNA for the CDR3 is TGCGCCAGCAGCCCTACAGGGCGCTCTGACTACGAGCAGTACTTC.

This clonotype was found many times. The genes are TRBV19 and TRBJ1-1, with D possibly being TRBD1 (6 bases). Germline V lookup: CDR1 LNHDA, CDR2 SQIVND (reference sequence). V gave up 11 bases and J gave up 6 bases, with 19 bases separating them. The CDR3 spans 13 residues. The CDR3 DNA sequence: TGTGCCTCCTCCACAGGGATTCGGTCTGAAGCTTTCTTT. As protein: CASSTGIRSEAFF.

This clonotype has ten or more counts. The genes are TRBV5-1 and TRBJ2-3; D is perhaps TRBD1 (5 bases). The CDR3 is made up of 14 amino acids. Looked up from germline, CDR1 is SGHRS and CDR2 is YFSETQ. Trimming took off 0 bases at V and 4 bases at J, with 9 bases between the two ends. The CDR3, as DNA: TGCGCCAGCAGCTTGGAGGCAGGGCCAGATACGCAGTATTTT. Protein product: CASSLEAGPDTQYF.

Details on this clonotype: The junction does not match germline at one end; this may be a read error. V gene TRBV11-2 combines with J gene TRBJ2-5, with D possibly being TRBD2 (6 bases). The CDR3 extends over 11 amino acids. CDR1 and CDR2 (germline): SGHAT, FQNNGV. The CDR3 spells CANSWGDTQYF. Written as DNA, the CDR3 is TGTGCCAACAGCTGGGGGGATACCCAGTACTTC.

The table lists this clonotype with many counts. The chain joins TRBV2 to TRBJ2-6; no clear D gene. The V end was cut by 11 bases, the J end by 1 base, with 9 bases between. CDR1 and CDR2 from the germline V gene are SNHLY and FYNNEI. The CDR3 covers 13 residues. CDR3 in DNA: TGTGCCTCCCTGGATTCTGGGGCCAACGTCCTGACTTTC. It translates to CASLDSGANVLTF.

With respect to this clonotype: This CDR3 is missing its conserved last phenylalanine or tryptophan, likely due to a read error. The J gene is TRBJ1-2, the V gene TRBV11-2, with D possibly matching TRBD1 (5 bases). The CDR3 has 12 residues. Trimming stripped 5 bases from V and 10 bases from J, with 14 bases between. Germline values: CDR1 SGHAT, CDR2 FQNNGV. CDR3 sequence (DNA): TGTGCCAGCAGCCGGTCGACAGCTTTCTACACCTCC. Protein sequence: CASSRSTAFYTS.

Remarks on this clonotype: Given the absence of the conserved phenylalanine or tryptophan at the CDR3 end, a read error is likely. The rearrangement uses TRBV4-3 and TRBJ2-1; 7 bases are shared with TRBD2. The CDR3 length is 13 residues. Germline CDR1 and CDR2: LGHNA and YSLEER. V shed 0 bases, J shed 8 bases, and the junction held 1 base outside the gene matches. The CDR3 spells CASSQDRGDEQFL. As DNA, the CDR3 is TGCGCCAGCAGCCAAGATCGGGGGGATGAGCAGTTCCTT.

This clonotype was recorded at least ten times. The rearrangement joins TRBV20-1 to TRBJ2-6; D could derive from TRBD1 or TRBD2 (5 bases each). This CDR3 has 15 amino acids. V shed 5 bases and J shed 1 base, with 12 bases lying between them. Germline CDR1 DFQATT, CDR2 SNEGSKA (reference sequence). The CDR3, as DNA: TGCAGTGCTGATACTAGGGGATCTGGGGCCAACGTCCTGACTTTC. It translates to CSADTRGSGANVLTF.